This T cell receptor beta chain came from a study of T cells after yellow fever vaccination. Germline CDR1 GTSNPN, CDR2 SVGIG (reference sequence). V lost 4 bases to trimming and J lost 8 bases, with 14 bases between them. CDR3 length: 12 amino acids. This clonotype was picked up a small number of times. Its specificity is unknown. Universal primer sites and UMIs were introduced during 5'RACE template-switching synthesis of TCR cDNA. MiXCR, applied by TCRdb to the 5' RACE reads, yields one record per CDR3 protein. The sample lists about 220,000 distinct CDR3 sequences, 3% to 3.5% occurring once. Study-wide points: Detected again after the booster were most primary-vaccination clones, at approximately 95% CD4 and roughly 88% CD8. Few clonotypes appeared in both CD4 and CD8 compartments.

This specimen consisted of CD4+ T cells sorted from PBMCs, obtained 10 days after the yellow fever booster vaccination. The V call is TRBV30, the J call TRBJ1-1; D gene ambiguous. The receptor's source is a man between 18 and 29 years old who received the YFV17D yellow fever vaccine. The CDR3 region has the DNA TGTGCCTGGACCCCCCTGGGTCTCGAAGCTTTCTTT. Encoded protein: CAWTPLGLEAFF. Variable domain in full (rest from reference TRBV30 and TRBJ1-1): SQTIHQWPATLVQPVGSPLSLECTVEGTSNPNLYWYRQAAGRGLQLLFYSVGIGQISSEVPQNLSASRPQDRQFILSSKKLLLSDSGFYLCAWTPLGLEAFFGQGTRLTVV.